This note documents a single T cell receptor (beta chain) sequence. Its target is not known. This entry belongs to a study of T cells in narcolepsy. TCRdb's copy holds only in-frame clones and misses some; the assay was immunoSEQ multiplex PCR. The sample holds some 29,000 clones; around 87% are singletons and the top ten take under 1%. General study findings and limits: Reportedly, autoreactive clonotypes were serially detected in patients' blood but not controls'.

CDR1 LNHDA and CDR2 SQIVND come from the germline V gene (reference sequence). This CDR3 is 14 amino acids long. V lost 4 bases to trimming and J lost 3 bases, with 11 bases between them. This sequence originates from a human donor in good health. The chain recombines TRBV19 with TRBJ2-3; the D gene is possibly TRBD2 (5 bases). The sample was memory (CD45RA-) CD4+ T cells from blood. The chain's CDR3 is CASSTTGVTDTQYF. The CDR3 DNA follows: TGTGCCAGTAGTACTACCGGGGTAACAGATACGCAGTATTTT.